This T cell receptor beta chain emerged from a study of blood T cell repertoires in COVID-19. Study information: COVID-19 samples collected from the United States, Italy and Spain covered acute and convalescent phases. The cDNA or gDNA used as material had been derived from T cells, B-cell-depleted T cells, or PBMCs.

As handled by the study authors: Reference gene primer amplification gave nucleated cell count estimates. This table comes from immunoSEQ multiplex PCR, and its TCRdb copy is limited to in-frame clones, with some not included. V, J and clone size are taken as reported in that table, and D and trimming were inferred from the DNA itself. The table has tens of thousands of clones, approximately 80% seen once. This TCR came from a man aged 65-85 years with acute or convalescent COVID-19. Sequenced material: peripheral blood.

Written as DNA, the CDR3 is TGTGCCAGCAGCCCACAACCCGGAGGGGACGAGCAGTACTTC. Translated: CASSPQPGGDEQYF. V is TRBV7-6 and J is TRBJ2-7, with TRBD2 as a possible D gene (6 bases). V dropped 5 bases and J dropped 5 bases, with 16 bases sitting between them. Germline V gene data show CDR1 as SGHVS and CDR2 as FNYEAQ. The CDR3 length is 14 residues. The full variable domain, rest sourced from reference TRBV7-6 and TRBJ2-7, is GAGVSQSPRYKVTKRGQDVALRCDPISGHVSLYWYRQALGQGPEFLTYFNYEAQQDKSGLPNDRFSAERPEGSISTLTIQRTEQRDSAMYRCASSPQPGGDEQYFGPGTRLTVT.